A single sample is the source of the 29 T cell receptor beta chains below, sequenced in a study of identical twins. MiXCR, applied by TCRdb to the 5' RACE reads, yields one record per CDR3 protein. This sample has under 900,000 distinct CDR3 sequences, with 18% found just once. The sample was also linked to a second study, of T cells expressing NK-cell markers.

Sequencing was done on a sample of PBMCs. The receptors originated from a woman between 18 and 29 years old in good health.

This rearrangement joins TRBV20-1 to TRBJ2-1; 9 nucleotides align to TRBD1. Germline CDR1 reads DFQATT; CDR2 reads SNEGSKA (reference sequence). The CDR3 consists of 15 residues. Germline trimming cut 3 bases from V and 8 bases from J; bases unmatched to any gene: 11. CDR3 in DNA: TGCAGTGCTAGGGATGGGACAGGGTTTTTGGATGAGCAGTTCTTC. Amino acid sequence: CSARDGTGFLDEQFF.

The chain combines TRBV4-1 with TRBJ2-7, with TRBD1 matching over 8 bases. Germline V gene sequence: CDR1 MGHRA, CDR2 YSYEKL. This CDR3 comprises 18 residues. Unmatched junction bases numbered 14, after V lost 4 bases and J lost 0 bases. The CDR3 here is CASSLQLPGDRSSYEQYF. Here the CDR3 DNA reads TGCGCCAGCAGCCTACAACTCCCCGGGGACAGGAGCTCCTACGAGCAGTACTTC.

Only a few counts were recorded for this clonotype. In DNA, the CDR3 is TGTGCCAGCAGCTCCCGTCCAAATGAGCAGTTCTTC. Translating it yields CASSSRPNEQFF. The chain employs TRBV11-2 and TRBJ2-1; the D is unclear. Between the trimmed V and J ends, which lost 4 bases and 7 bases, there was a span of 8 bases. This CDR3 region has 12 residues. CDR1 and CDR2 (germline): SGHAT, FQNNGV.

The chain combines TRBV6-2 or TRBV6-3 with TRBJ2-1, with D unclear. The CDR3 contains 12 residues. Trimming shortened V by 2 bases and J by 8 bases, and 7 bases separated the two germline ends. Germline CDR1 and CDR2: MNHEY and SVGEGT. Here the CDR3 reads CASSYTIHEQFF. The DNA for the CDR3 is TGTGCCAGCAGTTACACTATTCATGAGCAGTTCTTC.

The chain employs TRBV6-1 and TRBJ2-7, with 12 bases fitting TRBD1. Germline V CDR1 and CDR2: MNHNS, SASEGT. The J segment lost 4 bases and the V segment lost 6 bases, leaving 7 bases of the junction unmatched. The CDR3 has 15 amino acids. CDR3 coding DNA: TGTGCCAGCAGACGCCGGGACAGGGGGCTATACGAGCAGTACTTC. Translation: CASRRRDRGLYEQYF.

This clonotype came up a few times. This sequence joins TRBV20-1 and TRBJ2-1, with D possibly called TRBD1 or TRBD2 (6 bases each). CDR3 length equals 15 residues. Trimming removed 2 bases from V and 7 bases from J, with 18 bases in between. Germline CDR1 reads DFQATT; CDR2 reads SNEGSKA (reference sequence). CDR3 nucleotide sequence: TGCAGTGCTAGAACCTCAAACGGGGGCCGAAATGAGCAGTTCTTC. This gives the protein CSARTSNGGRNEQFF.

The V and J genes are TRBV5-1 and TRBJ2-2; tentative D call: TRBD1 (5 bases). Germline CDR1 and CDR2: SGHRS and YFSETQ. V was pared by 4 bases and J by 5 bases, with 12 bases between. The CDR3 totals 14 residues. The CDR3 nucleotides are TGCGCCAGCAGCAATAAGGGGTGGACCGGGGAGCTGTTTTTT. Amino acid sequence: CASSNKGWTGELFF.

This clonotype has only a few counts. V usage is TRBV6-1 and J usage is TRBJ1-2, with 7 bases lining up with TRBD1. The CDR3 is made up of 14 amino acids. J was trimmed by 3 bases and V by 5 bases; bases with no gene match: 6. Germline V lookup: CDR1 MNHNS, CDR2 SASEGT. The CDR3 DNA is TGTGCCAGCAGTAAGCACAGGGGCGACTATGGCTACACCTTC. As protein: CASSKHRGDYGYTF.

This clonotype was counted only a few times. The chain recombines TRBV5-1 with TRBJ2-7, with 9 positions matching TRBD1. The CDR3 loop spans 15 amino acids. V trimming: 3 bases; J trimming: 8 bases; junction bases outside the gene matches: 12. Germline V gene sequence: CDR1 SGHRS, CDR2 YFSETQ. This chain's CDR3 is CASSSAWGQGNKQYF. DNA for the CDR3: TGCGCCAGCAGCTCCGCCTGGGGACAGGGTAACAAGCAGTACTTC.

This clonotype was recorded a few times. The chain is built from TRBV12-3 or TRBV12-4 and TRBJ2-2; tentative D call: TRBD1 (6 bases). This CDR3 has 15 residues. V was shortened by 11 bases and J by 2 bases, with 18 bases between the two germline ends. CDR3 amino acids: CAASDRTDNTGELFF. The DNA for the CDR3 is TGTGCCGCATCAGACAGGACAGATAACACCGGGGAGCTGTTTTTT.

This clonotype was counted only a few times. The chain recombines TRBV20-1 with TRBJ2-3; TRBD2 is a possible D gene (5 bases). The CDR3 extends over 11 amino acids. The V gene lost 6 bases and the J gene lost 5 bases, with 9 bases spanning the gap. CDR1 and CDR2 (germline): DFQATT, SNEGSKA (reference sequence). The CDR3, as DNA: TGCAGTGCAACCGGGGTAGATACGCAGTATTTT. As protein: CSATGVDTQYF.

This clonotype was seen only a few times. V and J are TRBV12-3 or TRBV12-4 and TRBJ2-1; D perhaps matches TRBD1 (6 bases). The V end was cut by 5 bases, the J end by 5 bases, with 19 bases between. CDR3 size: 16 residues. CDR3 bases: TGTGCCAGCAGTACCCAATGGGGGCTTAGAGACAATGAGCAGTTCTTC. It encodes CASSTQWGLRDNEQFF.

The chain uses TRBV6-5 and TRBJ2-1; 11 bases match TRBD1. J lost 10 bases, V lost 3 bases, and 11 bases had no gene match. CDR1 is MNHEY, CDR2 SVGAGI, per germline. The CDR3 consists of 16 residues. In nucleotides, the CDR3 is TGTGCCAGCAGTTATGCCGTGGGACAGGGGGTCGGGGAGCAGTTCTTC. It specifies CASSYAVGQGVGEQFF.

This clonotype was seen a few times. The chain combines TRBV7-9 with TRBJ1-4; 7 bases fit TRBD1. V gave up 5 bases and J gave up 8 bases; unmatched junction bases: 11. CDR1 and CDR2 from the germline V gene are SEHNR and FQNEAQ (reference sequence). CDR3 size: 15 residues. For the CDR3, the DNA is TGTGCCAGCAGCCCCCAGACAGGGAGAGAAGAAAAACTGTTTTTT. Translating gives CASSPQTGREEKLFF.

This clonotype has a single count. The chain uses TRBV7-2 and TRBJ1-1; D is perhaps TRBD1 (5 bases). CDR1 and CDR2 from the germline V gene are SGHTA and FQGNSA. V lost 2 bases and J 1 base, leaving 14 bases between the germline ends. This CDR3 comprises 16 residues. CDR3 coding DNA: TGTGCCAGCAGCTTATGGGCAGGGTCCTCGAACACTGAAGCTTTCTTT. Translating gives CASSLWAGSSNTEAFF. Combining the CDR3 with reference TRBV7-2 and TRBJ1-1 gives the whole variable domain GAGVSQSPSNKVTEKGKDVELRCDPISGHTALYWYRQSLGQGLEFLIYFQGNSAPDKSGLPSDRFSAERTGGSVSTLTIQRTQQEDSAVYLCASSLWAGSSNTEAFFGQGTRLTVV.

The chain combines TRBV11-2 with TRBJ2-7, with TRBD2 matching over 14 bases. CDR1 and CDR2 from the germline V gene are SGHAT and FQNNGV. The CDR3 runs to 18 residues. V shed 3 bases and J 7 bases; nucleotides not matched to a gene: 14. CDR3 residues: CASSFIGGGLAGAREQYF. The CDR3 nucleotides are TGTGCCAGCAGCTTCATCGGGGGGGGACTAGCGGGAGCACGGGAGCAGTACTTC. The full variable domain, completed using reference TRBV11-2 and TRBJ2-7, is EAGVAQSPRYKIIEKRQSVAFWCNPISGHATLYWYQQILGQGPKLLIQFQNNGVVDDSQLPKDRFSAERLKGVDSTLKIQPAKLEDSAVYLCASSFIGGGLAGAREQYFGPGTRLTVT.

In DNA form, the CDR3 reads TGCGCCAGCAGCTTGGGACTAGCGGGGGAAGGAGAGACCCAGTACTTC. Translation gives CASSLGLAGEGETQYF. V usage is TRBV5-1 and J usage is TRBJ2-5, with TRBD2 matching 12 bases. Germline V gives CDR1 SGHRS, CDR2 YFSETQ. The CDR3 consists of 16 residues. V lost 0 bases to trimming and J lost 4 bases; unmatched junction nucleotides: 4.

The DNA for the CDR3 is TGTGCCAGCAGCATACGCCCTCTGGCGGGTAGAGAGACCCAGTACTTC. Translated, it gives CASSIRPLAGRETQYF. The gene calls are TRBV7-2 and TRBJ2-5; D may be TRBD2 (5 bases). From germline, CDR1 is SGHTA and CDR2 FQGNSA. The V end lost 5 bases, the J end lost 4 bases, and 20 bases lay between the germline ends. The CDR3 has 16 amino acids. Together with reference TRBV7-2 and TRBJ2-5, the CDR3 gives the full variable domain: GAGVSQSPSNKVTEKGKDVELRCDPISGHTALYWYRQSLGQGLEFLIYFQGNSAPDKSGLPSDRFSAERTGGSVSTLTIQRTQQEDSAVYLCASSIRPLAGRETQYFGPGTRLLVL.

This rearrangement joins TRBV7-2 to TRBJ1-1; the match to TRBD1 covers 7 bases. CDR1 and CDR2 from the germline V gene are SGHTA and FQGNSA. This CDR3 is 15 amino acids long. V lost 6 bases and J lost 0; bases outside the gene matches: 7. The CDR3 spells CASRIGQVMNTEAFF. For the CDR3, the DNA is TGTGCCAGCAGAATCGGACAGGTCATGAACACTGAAGCTTTCTTT.

This clonotype was counted at least ten times. This chain links TRBV30 with TRBJ1-1, with D hard to call. Germline V lookup: CDR1 GTSNPN, CDR2 SVGIG (reference sequence). V lost 7 bases to trimming and J lost 4 bases, with 10 bases between them. The CDR3 sequence is 11 residues long. The CDR3 DNA reads TGTGCCTCCTCCGTGGGCACTGAAGCTTTCTTT. It translates to CASSVGTEAFF.

The V call is TRBV9, the J call TRBJ1-3, with 9 bases fitting TRBD1. CDR1 and CDR2 from the germline V gene are SGDLS and YYNGEE. V trimming: 4 bases; J trimming: 3 bases; junction bases outside the gene matches: 5. CDR3 length: 15 amino acids. The CDR3 loop is CASSKQGALGNTIYF. The CDR3 DNA is TGTGCCAGCAGCAAACAGGGGGCGCTTGGAAACACCATATATTTT.

The chain employs TRBV7-3 and TRBJ1-1, with a possible D match to TRBD1 (6 bases). V was cut by 5 bases and J by 6 bases, with 19 bases left in between. Germline CDR1 SGHTA, CDR2 FQGTGA. The CDR3 sequence is 15 residues long. The CDR3 sequence is CASSQMSGERAEAFF. The CDR3 DNA follows: TGTGCCAGCAGCCAGATGTCAGGGGAAAGAGCTGAAGCTTTCTTT.

V is TRBV5-1 and J is TRBJ2-7, with D unclear. This CDR3 is 15 amino acids long. With 0 bases removed from V and 2 bases from J, the gap between germline ends came to 12 bases. The germline V gene encodes CDR1 SGHRS and CDR2 YFSETQ. CDR3 sequence: CASSLGAYRPYEQYF. The DNA for the CDR3 is TGCGCCAGCAGCTTGGGCGCGTACCGACCCTACGAGCAGTACTTC. The full variable domain, its missing parts supplied by reference TRBV5-1 and TRBJ2-7, is KAGVTQTPRYLIKTRGQQVTLSCSPISGHRSVSWYQQTPGQGLQFLFEYFSETQRNKGNFPGRFSGRQFSNSRSEMNVSTLELGDSALYLCASSLGAYRPYEQYFGPGTRLTVT.

This clonotype was detected only a few times. The V call is TRBV12-5, the J call TRBJ1-1; TRBD1 is a possible D gene (5 bases). V was pared by 6 bases and J by 0 bases, with 11 bases between. CDR1 LGHNT and CDR2 FRNRAP come from the germline V gene. The CDR3 runs to 14 residues. CDR3 amino acids: CASGTTAMNTEAFF. The CDR3 DNA sequence: TGTGCTAGTGGCACGACAGCCATGAACACTGAAGCTTTCTTT. Using reference TRBV12-5 and TRBJ1-1 for the parts outside the CDR3, the full variable domain is DARVTQTPRHKVTEMGQEVTMRCQPILGHNTVFWYRQTMMQGLELLAYFRNRAPLDDSGMPKDRFSAEMPDATLATLKIQPSEPRDSAVYFCASGTTAMNTEAFFGQGTRLTVV.

The rearrangement joins TRBV5-1 to TRBJ2-7, with 9 bases fitting TRBD1. Trimming removed 4 bases from V and 4 bases from J; junction bases left unmatched: 15. In germline, CDR1 is SGHRS, CDR2 YFSETQ. This CDR3 region has 17 residues. CDR3 amino acids: CASSNYPPGQGFYEQYF. CDR3 bases: TGCGCCAGCAGCAATTACCCCCCGGGACAGGGTTTTTACGAGCAGTACTTC. Supplemented by reference TRBV5-1 and TRBJ2-7, the full variable domain reads KAGVTQTPRYLIKTRGQQVTLSCSPISGHRSVSWYQQTPGQGLQFLFEYFSETQRNKGNFPGRFSGRQFSNSRSEMNVSTLELGDSALYLCASSNYPPGQGFYEQYFGPGTRLTVT.

This clonotype was counted between two and nine times. The gene calls are TRBV7-6 and TRBJ2-1; 9 bases align to TRBD2. The CDR3 sequence is 17 residues long. CDR1 and CDR2 from the germline V gene are SGHVS and FNYEAQ. V lost 5 bases, J lost 0 bases, and 8 bases stayed unmatched. The chain's CDR3 is CASSRKISGSSYNEQFF. As DNA, the CDR3 is TGTGCCAGCAGCAGAAAAATTAGCGGGAGCTCCTACAATGAGCAGTTCTTC.

This chain connects TRBV7-9 to TRBJ2-3; unclear D gene. Deletions cut 3 bases from V and 2 bases from J, with 9 bases between. This CDR3 comprises 14 residues. The V gene's germline CDR1 is SEHNR and CDR2 FQNEAQ (reference sequence). In DNA, the CDR3 is TGTGCCAGCAGCTTCCATCTGAACACAGATACGCAGTATTTT. It is translated as CASSFHLNTDTQYF.

The chain couples TRBV12-3 or TRBV12-4 to TRBJ2-1; 11 nucleotides agree with TRBD2. V was pared by 3 bases and J by 9 bases, with 4 bases of the junction left unmatched. This CDR3 contains 14 residues. The CDR3 loop is CASSLASGRSEQFF. CDR3 bases: TGTGCCAGCAGTTTGGCTAGCGGGAGGAGTGAGCAGTTCTTC.

This clonotype was observed a few times. The chain uses TRBV12-5 and TRBJ2-1, with 7 positions matching TRBD1. Germline loops: CDR1 LGHNT, CDR2 FRNRAP. There are 12 residues in the CDR3. The V and J ends lost 7 bases and 7 bases, in that order; junction bases with no gene match: 4. The CDR3 DNA sequence: TGTGCTAGTGACAAACAGGGGAATGAGCAGTTCTTC. Its translation is CASDKQGNEQFF.